The 2 T cell receptor beta chains presented below share a single source sample, sequenced in a study of identical twins. A single record per CDR3 protein comes from TCRdb applying MiXCR to the 5' RACE reads. The sample consists of about 660,000 distinct CDR3 sequences, over 8.5% of them appearing once. These data were also filed under a second study, of yellow fever vaccine responses in identical twins.

Source material: PBMCs. Every receptor here comes from a woman in her late teens or twenties in good health.

This clonotype was recorded a few times. The CDR3 DNA is TGTGCCAGCAGTTACTTCTACGGGGAGACCCAGTACTTC. Translating gives CASSYFYGETQYF. The chain is built from TRBV6-5 and TRBJ2-5; no clear D gene. Germline V gives CDR1 MNHEY, CDR2 SVGAGI. V was cut by 1 base and J by 5 bases, with 8 bases left in between. This CDR3 contains 13 residues.

The sample holds a few counts of this clonotype. The J gene is TRBJ2-2, the V gene TRBV6-1, with TRBD1 identical over 10 bases. The CDR3 sequence is 15 residues long. Germline-derived CDR1 and CDR2 are MNHNS and SASEGT. V shed 4 bases, J shed 4 bases, and the junction held 3 bases outside the gene matches. CDR3 sequence reads: CASSGQGAITGELFF. The CDR3 coding sequence is TGTGCCAGCAGTGGACAGGGGGCTATCACCGGGGAGCTGTTTTTT.